One T cell receptor (beta chain) is described in this entry. The data were taken from a study of OX40 agonist ivuxolimab in advanced cancers. In the study overall: Of the participants, over 30% had some prior anti-PD-1, anti-PD-L1 or anti-CTLA-4 therapy, which was allowed.

Using immunoSEQ multiplex PCR, the repertoire was profiled, and TCRdb retains in-frame clones only, with some absent. The sample has 95,000 to 100,000 clones; 85% to 95% are singletons. People who had autoimmune disease history or systemic immunosuppression were excluded. Germline trimming cut 5 bases from V and 9 bases from J; bases unmatched to any gene: 9. The CDR3 covers 15 residues. Germline V gives CDR1 SGHTA, CDR2 FQGTGA. The receptor was derived from an adult with an advanced solid tumor such as melanoma, head and neck, liver or kidney cancer. The source material was CD4+ or CD8+ T cells sorted from blood, sampled in a trial of the OX40 agonist ivuxolimab. The chain uses TRBV7-3 and TRBJ2-1; 11 bases are a match to TRBD2. CDR3 residues: CASSEGLAVLGEQFF. CDR3 sequence (DNA): TGTGCCAGCAGCGAGGGACTAGCGGTACTTGGTGAGCAGTTCTTC. The full variable domain, its missing parts supplied by reference TRBV7-3 and TRBJ2-1, is GAGVSQTPSNKVTEKGKYVELRCDPISGHTALYWYRQSLGQGPEFLIYFQGTGAADDSGLPNDRFFAVRPEGSVSTLKIQRTERGDSAVYLCASSEGLAVLGEQFFGPGTRLTVL.